This is a list of T cell receptor beta chains from one sample in a study of cytomegalovirus exposure and HLA in healthy donors. Measured with immunoSEQ multiplex PCR; TCRdb has only the in-frame clones, and not every one. The sample has about 140,000 clones; around four fifths are singletons. The sequenced material came from PBMCs. The receptors originated from a man aged 25 to 45 in good health and CMV-seropositive. Both conserved end residues are part of each CDR3. The D gene is left open where the match is weak. Expanded clones are given a class, and other clones once, few, many or no size at all.

J	V	D	size	DNA	CDR3
TRBJ1-5	TRBV7-9	TRBD1	-	TGTGCCAGCAGCGACGACAGGGGTGGTCAGCCCCAGCATTTT	CASSDDRGGQPQHF
TRBJ2-2	TRBV9	TRBD2	-	TGTGCCAGCAGCGTTGGAGGGACTAGCAGGAACACCGGGGAGCTGTTTTTT	CASSVGGTSRNTGELFF
TRBJ1-1	TRBV7-9	-	-	TGTTCCAGCATCCCCACCGTGGGCGTGAACACTGAAGCTTTCTTT	CSSIPTVGVNTEAFF
TRBJ1-4	TRBV7-9	TRBD1	-	TGTTCCAGCAACCTGGGACAGGGTGGGGAAAAACTGTTTTTT	CSSNLGQGGEKLFF
TRBJ2-7	TRBV28	TRBD2	-	TGTGCCAGCAGCCTACAGGGTTCTCGGGGGGGGCAGTACTTC	CASSLQGSRGGQYF
TRBJ2-2	TRBV5-1	-	-	TGCGCCAGCAGCTTGGCGTTCGACAGCCTGAACACCGGGGAGCTGTTTTTT	CASSLAFDSLNTGELFF
TRBJ2-3	TRBV7-4	TRBD1	-	TGTGCCAGCAGCGGACAGGGGAGGTCAGATACGCAGTATTTT	CASSGQGRSDTQYF
TRBJ1-1	TRBV23-1	-	-	TGCGCCAGCAGTCGGAAAGCGCAGCTCCCTGAAGCTTTCTTT	CASSRKAQLPEAFF
TRBJ2-3	TRBV19	-	once	TGTGCCAGTAGTATAGGGTCTAGCCTCAGCACAGATACGCAGTATTTT	CASSIGSSLSTDTQYF
TRBJ2-1	TRBV18	TRBD2	-	TGTGCCAGCTCACCGTCAGCGGGGACCAATGAGCAGTTCTTC	CASSPSAGTNEQFF